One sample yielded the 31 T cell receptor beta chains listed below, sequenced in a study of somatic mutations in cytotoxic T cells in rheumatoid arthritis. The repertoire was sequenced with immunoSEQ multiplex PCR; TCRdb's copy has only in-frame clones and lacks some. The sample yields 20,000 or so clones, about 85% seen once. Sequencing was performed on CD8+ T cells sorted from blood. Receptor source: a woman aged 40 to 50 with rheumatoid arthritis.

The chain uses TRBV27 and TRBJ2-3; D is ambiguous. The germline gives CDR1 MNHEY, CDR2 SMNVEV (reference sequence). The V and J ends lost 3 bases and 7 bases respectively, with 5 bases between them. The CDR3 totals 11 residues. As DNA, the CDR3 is TGTGCCAGCAGTTTTCTACATACGCAGTATTTT. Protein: CASSFLHTQYF.

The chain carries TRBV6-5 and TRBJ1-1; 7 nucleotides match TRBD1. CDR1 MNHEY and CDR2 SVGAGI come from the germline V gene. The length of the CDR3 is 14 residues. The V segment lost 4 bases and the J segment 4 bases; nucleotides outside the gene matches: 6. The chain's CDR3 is CASSSITGATEAFF. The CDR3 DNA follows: TGTGCCAGCAGTTCCATAACAGGGGCCACTGAAGCTTTCTTT.

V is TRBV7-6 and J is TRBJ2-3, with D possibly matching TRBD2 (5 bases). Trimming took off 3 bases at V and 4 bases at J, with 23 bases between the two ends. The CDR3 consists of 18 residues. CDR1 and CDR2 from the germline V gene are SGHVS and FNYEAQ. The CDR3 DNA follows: TGTGCCAGCAGCTTTTCTAACGGACTTACTCCGCAGCCAGATACGCAGTATTTT. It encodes CASSFSNGLTPQPDTQYF.

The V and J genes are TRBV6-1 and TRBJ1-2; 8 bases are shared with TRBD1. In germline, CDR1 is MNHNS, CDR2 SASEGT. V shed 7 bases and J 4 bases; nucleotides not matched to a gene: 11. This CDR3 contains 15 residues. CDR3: CASISESGQGYGYTF. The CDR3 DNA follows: TGTGCCAGCATCTCAGAGTCTGGACAGGGCTATGGCTACACCTTC.

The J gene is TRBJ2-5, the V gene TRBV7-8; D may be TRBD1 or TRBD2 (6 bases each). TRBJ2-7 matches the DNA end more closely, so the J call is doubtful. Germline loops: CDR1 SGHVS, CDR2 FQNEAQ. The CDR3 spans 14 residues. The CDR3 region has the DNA TGTGCCAGCAGCATAGGGGGGCGTGACTACGAGCAGTACTTC. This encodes CASSIGGRDYEQYF.

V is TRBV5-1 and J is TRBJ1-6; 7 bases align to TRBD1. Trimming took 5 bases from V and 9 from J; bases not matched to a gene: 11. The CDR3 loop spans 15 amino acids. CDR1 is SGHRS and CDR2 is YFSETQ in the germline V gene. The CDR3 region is CASRLNRGIGSPLHF. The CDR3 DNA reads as TGCGCCAGCAGACTCAACAGGGGTATAGGTTCACCCCTCCACTTT.

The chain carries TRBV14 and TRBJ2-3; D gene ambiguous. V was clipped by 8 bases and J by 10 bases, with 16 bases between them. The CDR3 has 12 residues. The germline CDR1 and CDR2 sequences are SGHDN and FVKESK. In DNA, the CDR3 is TGTGCCAGCTACTTCAGGAATAACGCGCAGTATTTT. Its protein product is CASYFRNNAQYF.

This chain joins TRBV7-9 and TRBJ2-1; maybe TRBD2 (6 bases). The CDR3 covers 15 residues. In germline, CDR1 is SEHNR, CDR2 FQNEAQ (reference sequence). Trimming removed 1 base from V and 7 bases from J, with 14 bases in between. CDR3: CASSLVLASGNEQFF. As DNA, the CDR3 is TGTGCCAGCAGCTTAGTTCTAGCGTCAGGTAATGAGCAGTTCTTC.

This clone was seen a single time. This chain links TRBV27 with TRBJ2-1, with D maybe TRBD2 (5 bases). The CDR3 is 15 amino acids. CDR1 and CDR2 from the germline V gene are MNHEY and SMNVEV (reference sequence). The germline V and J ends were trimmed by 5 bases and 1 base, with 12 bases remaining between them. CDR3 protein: CASSGLLASYNEQFF. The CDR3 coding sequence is TGTGCCAGCAGTGGACTTTTGGCATCCTACAATGAGCAGTTCTTC.

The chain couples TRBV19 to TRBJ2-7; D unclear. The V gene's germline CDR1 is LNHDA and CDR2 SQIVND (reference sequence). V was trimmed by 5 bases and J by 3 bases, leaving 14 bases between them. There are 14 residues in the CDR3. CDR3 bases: TGTGCCAGTAGTGTCAGGAACCCCGACTACGAGCAGTACTTC. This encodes CASSVRNPDYEQYF. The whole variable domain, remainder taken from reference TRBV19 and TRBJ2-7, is DGGITQSPKYLFRKEGQNVTLSCEQNLNHDAMYWYRQDPGQGLRLIYYSQIVNDFQKGDIAEGYSVSREKKESFPLTVTSAQKNPTAFYLCASSVRNPDYEQYFGPGTRLTVT.

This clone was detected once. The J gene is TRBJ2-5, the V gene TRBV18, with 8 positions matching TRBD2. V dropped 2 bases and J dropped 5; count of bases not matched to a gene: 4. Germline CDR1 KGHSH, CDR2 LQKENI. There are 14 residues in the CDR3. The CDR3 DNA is TGTGCCAGCTCACCAGGGGCGGGAGGCGAGACCCAGTACTTC. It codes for CASSPGAGGETQYF.

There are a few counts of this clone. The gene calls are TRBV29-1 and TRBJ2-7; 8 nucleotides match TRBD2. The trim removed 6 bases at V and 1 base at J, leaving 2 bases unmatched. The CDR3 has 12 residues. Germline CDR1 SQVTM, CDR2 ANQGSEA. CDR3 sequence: CSVKRGSYEQYF. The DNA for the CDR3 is TGCAGCGTCAAGCGGGGGTCCTACGAGCAGTACTTC.

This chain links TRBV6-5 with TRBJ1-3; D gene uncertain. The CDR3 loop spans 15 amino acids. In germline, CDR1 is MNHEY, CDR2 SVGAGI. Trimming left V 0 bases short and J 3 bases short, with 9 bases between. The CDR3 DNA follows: TGTGCCAGCAGTTACTCGCGGACTAGTGGAAACACCATATATTTT. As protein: CASSYSRTSGNTIYF.

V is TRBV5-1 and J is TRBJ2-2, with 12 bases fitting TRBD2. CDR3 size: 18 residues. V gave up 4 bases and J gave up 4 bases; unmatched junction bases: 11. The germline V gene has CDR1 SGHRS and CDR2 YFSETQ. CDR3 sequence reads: CASSPQPLAGGLTGELFF. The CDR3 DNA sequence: TGCGCCAGCAGCCCCCAACCTCTAGCGGGGGGGCTCACCGGGGAGCTGTTTTTT.

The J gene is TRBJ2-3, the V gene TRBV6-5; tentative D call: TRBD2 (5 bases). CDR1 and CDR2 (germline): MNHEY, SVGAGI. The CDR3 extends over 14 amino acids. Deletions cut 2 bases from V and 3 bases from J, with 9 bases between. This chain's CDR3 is CASSYQRATDTQYF. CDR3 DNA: TGTGCCAGCAGTTACCAGAGGGCAACAGATACGCAGTATTTT.

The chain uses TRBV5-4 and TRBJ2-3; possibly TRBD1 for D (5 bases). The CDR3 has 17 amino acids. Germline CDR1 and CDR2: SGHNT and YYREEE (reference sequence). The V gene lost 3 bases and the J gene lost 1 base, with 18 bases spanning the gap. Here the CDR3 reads CASSSRELTIGTDTQYF. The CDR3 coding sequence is TGTGCCAGCAGCTCCAGGGAACTAACCATCGGCACAGATACGCAGTATTTT. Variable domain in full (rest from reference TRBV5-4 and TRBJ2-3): ETGVTQSPTHLIKTRGQQVTLRCSSQSGHNTVSWYQQALGQGPQFIFQYYREEENGRGNFPPRFSGLQFPNYSSELNVNALELDDSALYLCASSSRELTIGTDTQYFGPGTRLTVL.

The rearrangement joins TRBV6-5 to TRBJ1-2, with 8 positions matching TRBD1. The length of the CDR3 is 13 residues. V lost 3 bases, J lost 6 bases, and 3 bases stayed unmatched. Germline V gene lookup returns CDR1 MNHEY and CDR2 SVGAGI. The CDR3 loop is CASSYQGAHGYTF. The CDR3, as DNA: TGTGCCAGCAGTTATCAGGGGGCGCATGGCTACACCTTC.

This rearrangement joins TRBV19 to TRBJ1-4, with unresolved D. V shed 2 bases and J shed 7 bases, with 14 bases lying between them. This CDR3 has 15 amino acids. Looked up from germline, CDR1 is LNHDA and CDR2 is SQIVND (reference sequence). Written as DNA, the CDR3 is TGTGCCAGTAGTATAAGTGGAGGAGGAGGTGAAAAACTGTTTTTT. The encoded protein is CASSISGGGGEKLFF.

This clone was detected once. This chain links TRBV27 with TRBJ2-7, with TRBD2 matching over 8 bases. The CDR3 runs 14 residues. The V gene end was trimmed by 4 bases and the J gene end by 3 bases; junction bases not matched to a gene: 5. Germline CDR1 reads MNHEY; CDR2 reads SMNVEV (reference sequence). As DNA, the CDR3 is TGTGCCAGCAGTTATACTAGCGGCTACTACGAGCAGTACTTC. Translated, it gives CASSYTSGYYEQYF.

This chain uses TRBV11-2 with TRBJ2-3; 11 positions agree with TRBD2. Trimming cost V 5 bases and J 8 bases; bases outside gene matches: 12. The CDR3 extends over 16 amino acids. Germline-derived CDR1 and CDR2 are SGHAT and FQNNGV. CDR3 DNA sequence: TGTGCCAGCAGCGTTCTCGTAGCGGGGGGGGCAAGTACGCAGTATTTT. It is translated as CASSVLVAGGASTQYF.

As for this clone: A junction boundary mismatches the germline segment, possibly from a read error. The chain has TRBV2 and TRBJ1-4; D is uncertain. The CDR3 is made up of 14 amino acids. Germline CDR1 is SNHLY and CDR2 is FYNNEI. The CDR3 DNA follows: TGTGCCAGCGCCGACTTTGCAGGACTAGAAAAACTGTCTTTT. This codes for CASADFAGLEKLSF.

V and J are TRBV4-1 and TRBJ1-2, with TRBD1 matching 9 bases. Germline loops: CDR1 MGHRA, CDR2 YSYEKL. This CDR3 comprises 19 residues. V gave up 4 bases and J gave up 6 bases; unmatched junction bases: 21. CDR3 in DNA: TGCGCCAGCAGCCCCTCTAACGCCGGGACAGGGCAAGGCTTACATGGCTACACCTTC. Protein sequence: CASSPSNAGTGQGLHGYTF.

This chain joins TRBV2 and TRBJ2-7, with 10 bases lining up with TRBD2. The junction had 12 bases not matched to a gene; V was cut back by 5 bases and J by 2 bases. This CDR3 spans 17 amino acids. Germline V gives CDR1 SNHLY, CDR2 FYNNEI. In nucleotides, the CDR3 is TGTGCCAGCAGTCAAACCCTTTTTAGCGGGGGGCCCTACGAGCAGTACTTC. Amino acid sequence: CASSQTLFSGGPYEQYF.

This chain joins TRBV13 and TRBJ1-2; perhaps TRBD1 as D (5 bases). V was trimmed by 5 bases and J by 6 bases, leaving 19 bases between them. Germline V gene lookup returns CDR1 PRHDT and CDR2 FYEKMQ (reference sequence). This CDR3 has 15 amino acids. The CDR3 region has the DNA TGTGCCAGCAGCCCCCGGGGCAGGGAGGTAAATGGCTACACCTTC. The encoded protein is CASSPRGREVNGYTF.

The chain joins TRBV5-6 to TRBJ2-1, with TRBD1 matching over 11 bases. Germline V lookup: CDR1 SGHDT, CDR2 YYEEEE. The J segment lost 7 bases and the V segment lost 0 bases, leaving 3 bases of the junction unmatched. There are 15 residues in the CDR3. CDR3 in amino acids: CASSLGTGGFNEQFF. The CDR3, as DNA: TGTGCCAGCAGCTTGGGGACAGGGGGCTTTAATGAGCAGTTCTTC.

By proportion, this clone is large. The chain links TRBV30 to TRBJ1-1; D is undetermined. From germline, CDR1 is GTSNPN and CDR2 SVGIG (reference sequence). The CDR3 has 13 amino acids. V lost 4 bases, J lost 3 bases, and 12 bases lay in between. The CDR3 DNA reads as TGTGCCTGGAACGGGGATGGAGACACTGAAGCTTTCTTT. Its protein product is CAWNGDGDTEAFF.

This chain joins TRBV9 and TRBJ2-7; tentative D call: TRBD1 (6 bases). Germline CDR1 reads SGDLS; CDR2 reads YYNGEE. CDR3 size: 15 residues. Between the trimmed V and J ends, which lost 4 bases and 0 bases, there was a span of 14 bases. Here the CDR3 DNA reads TGTGCCAGCAGCCCAGGGGTTTTAGGCTCCTACGAGCAGTACTTC. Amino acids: CASSPGVLGSYEQYF.

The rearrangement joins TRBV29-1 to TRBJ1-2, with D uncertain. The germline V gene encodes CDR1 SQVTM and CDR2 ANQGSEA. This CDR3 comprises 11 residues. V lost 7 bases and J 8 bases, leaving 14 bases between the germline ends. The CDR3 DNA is TGCAGCGCCTCGAATGCGGGCGGCTACACCTTC. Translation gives CSASNAGGYTF.

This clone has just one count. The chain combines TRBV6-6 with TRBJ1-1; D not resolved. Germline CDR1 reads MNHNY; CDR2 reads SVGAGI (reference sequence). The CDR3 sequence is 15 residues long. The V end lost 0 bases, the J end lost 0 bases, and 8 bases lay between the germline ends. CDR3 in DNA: TGTGCCAGCAGTTACTCTGAGGATATGAACACTGAAGCTTTCTTT. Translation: CASSYSEDMNTEAFF.

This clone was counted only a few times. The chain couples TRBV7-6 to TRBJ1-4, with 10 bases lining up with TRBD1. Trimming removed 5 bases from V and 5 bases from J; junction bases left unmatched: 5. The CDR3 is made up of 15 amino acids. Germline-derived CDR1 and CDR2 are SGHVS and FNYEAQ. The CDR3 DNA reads TGTGCCAGCAGCGCAGGGACAGGGGTGAATGAAAAACTGTTTTTT. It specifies CASSAGTGVNEKLFF.

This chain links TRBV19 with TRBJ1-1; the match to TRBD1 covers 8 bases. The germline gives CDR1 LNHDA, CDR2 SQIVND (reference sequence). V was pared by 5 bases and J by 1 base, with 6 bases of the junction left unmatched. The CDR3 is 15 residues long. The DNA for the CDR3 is TGTGCCAGTAGTGTACAGGGGGGCGGGAACACTGAAGCTTTCTTT. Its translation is CASSVQGGGNTEAFF.